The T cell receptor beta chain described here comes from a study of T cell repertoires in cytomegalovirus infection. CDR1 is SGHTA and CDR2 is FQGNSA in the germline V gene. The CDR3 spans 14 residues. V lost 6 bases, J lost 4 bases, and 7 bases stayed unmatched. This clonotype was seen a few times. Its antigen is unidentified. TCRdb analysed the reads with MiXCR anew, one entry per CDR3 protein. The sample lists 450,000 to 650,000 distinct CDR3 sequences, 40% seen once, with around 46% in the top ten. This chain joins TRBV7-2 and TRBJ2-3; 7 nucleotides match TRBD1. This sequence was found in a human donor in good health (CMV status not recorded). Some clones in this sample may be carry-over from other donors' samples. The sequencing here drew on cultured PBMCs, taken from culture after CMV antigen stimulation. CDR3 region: CASRTGSDADTQYF. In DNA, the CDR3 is TGTGCCAGCAGGACAGGGTCCGACGCAGATACGCAGTATTTT.